A single sample is the source of the 28 T cell receptor beta chains below, sequenced in a study of PD-L1 blockade in urothelial cancer. The method was immunoSEQ multiplex PCR; TCRdb's version includes in-frame clones alone and lacks a portion of them. The table lists 46,000 or so clones, approximately 90% of them singletons, with about 8% in the top ten. The sample consisted of PBMCs, taken around atezolizumab (anti-PD-L1) treatment. The receptors derive from a man between 60 and 75 years old with urothelial cancer.

V is TRBV2 and J is TRBJ1-2, with D possibly being TRBD1 (6 bases). This CDR3 region has 16 residues. V lost 5 bases and J lost 1, with 17 bases in between. Germline V gives CDR1 SNHLY, CDR2 FYNNEI. The CDR3 DNA reads as TGTGCCAGCAGTCTTGACAGGCCAGAGGTTAACTATGGCTACACCTTC. It yields the protein CASSLDRPEVNYGYTF.

CDR3 protein: CASRSKPGLAVETQYF. In DNA form, the CDR3 reads TGTGCCAGCAGATCAAAACCGGGACTAGCTGTGGAGACCCAGTACTTC. V usage is TRBV7-9 and J usage is TRBJ2-5; 9 bases map to TRBD2. The CDR3 is made up of 16 amino acids. Trimming took 6 bases from V and 5 from J; bases not matched to a gene: 13. Germline V lookup: CDR1 SEHNR, CDR2 FQNEAQ (reference sequence).

The rearrangement links TRBV2 to TRBJ1-3, with D tentatively TRBD1 (5 bases). Germline V gives CDR1 SNHLY, CDR2 FYNNEI. CDR3 length: 15 residues. Trimming cost V 3 bases and J 0 bases, with 9 bases left between them. The CDR3 loop is CASSDTGGSGNTIYF. CDR3 nucleotide sequence: TGTGCCAGCAGTGATACGGGGGGCTCTGGAAACACCATATATTTT. The variable domain in full, with the rest retrieved from reference TRBV2 and TRBJ1-3, is EPEVTQTPSHQVTQMGQEVILRCVPISNHLYFYWYRQILGQKVEFLVSFYNNEISEKSEIFDDQFSVERPDGSNFTLKIRSTKLEDSAMYFCASSDTGGSGNTIYFGEGSWLTVV.

V and J are TRBV4-1 and TRBJ1-1; 10 bases line up with TRBD1. The CDR3 consists of 15 residues. Losses at the gene ends were 6 bases for V and 4 bases for J; bases not matched to a gene: 8. Germline CDR1 reads MGHRA; CDR2 reads YSYEKL. In DNA, the CDR3 is TGCGCCAGCAGAAGGACAGGGGGAGGGGTCACTGAAGCTTTCTTT. Its translation: CASRRTGGGVTEAFF.

Notes on this clone: Other DNA sequences from this sample encode an identical CDR3 as well. The rearrangement uses TRBV2 and TRBJ2-2; TRBD2 matches 11 bases. Germline V lookup: CDR1 SNHLY, CDR2 FYNNEI. CDR3 size: 15 residues. Unmatched junction bases numbered 6, after V lost 6 bases and J lost 6 bases. As DNA, the CDR3 is TGTGCCAGCAGCAGCCGACTAGCGGGGCCCGGGGAGCTGTTTTTT. Its protein is CASSSRLAGPGELFF.

The chain joins TRBV29-1 to TRBJ2-2; 13 bases agree with TRBD2. The CDR3 spans 15 residues. The J segment lost 1 base and the V segment lost 6 bases, leaving 2 bases of the junction unmatched. Germline V gene lookup returns CDR1 SQVTM and CDR2 ANQGSEA. CDR3 bases: TGCAGCGTCAGGACTAGCGGGGGGAACACCGGGGAGCTGTTTTTT. Amino acids: CSVRTSGGNTGELFF.

The V and J genes are TRBV25-1 and TRBJ1-3, with TRBD1 matching over 8 bases. The CDR3 spans 14 residues. Germline CDR1 reads MGHDK; CDR2 reads SYGVNS. V shed 5 bases, J shed 0 bases, and the junction held 0 bases outside the gene matches. In nucleotides, the CDR3 is TGTGCCAGCAGTACAGGGGGCTCTGGAAACACCATATATTTT. Its translation: CASSTGGSGNTIYF.

This clone is a singleton in its sample. The gene calls are TRBV5-6 and TRBJ1-2, with 9 bases lining up with TRBD1. The CDR3 extends over 13 amino acids. Germline CDR1 reads SGHDT; CDR2 reads YYEEEE. V gave up 4 bases and J gave up 6 bases; unmatched junction bases: 4. CDR3 region: CASSTRTGDGYTF. The CDR3 bases are TGTGCCAGCAGCACCCGGACAGGGGATGGCTACACCTTC.

This rearrangement joins TRBV5-5 to TRBJ2-1; D not resolved. This CDR3 region has 11 residues. In germline, CDR1 is SGHKS, CDR2 YYEKEE (reference sequence). V lost 0 bases and J lost 10, with 5 bases in between. CDR3: CASSLALEQFF. CDR3 nucleotides: TGTGCCAGCAGCTTGGCCCTAGAGCAGTTCTTC.

The genes are TRBV13 and TRBJ2-4, with TRBD2 as a possible D gene (5 bases). Germline lookup yields CDR1 PRHDT and CDR2 FYEKMQ (reference sequence). The CDR3 contains 17 residues. V was trimmed by 1 base and J by 5 bases, leaving 18 bases between them. The CDR3 region has the DNA TGTGCCAGCAGCTTAGTTCGGGGATACGACCCGGAAAACATTCAGTACTTC. Its translation: CASSLVRGYDPENIQYF.

The chain links TRBV5-1 to TRBJ1-3; D call uncertain. CDR1 and CDR2 from the germline V gene are SGHRS and YFSETQ. V was pared by 0 bases and J by 3 bases, with 13 bases between. The CDR3 consists of 16 residues. The CDR3 bases are TGCGCCAGCAGCTTGGTCGGTTGGGGAGGTGGAAACACCATATATTTT. Translating gives CASSLVGWGGGNTIYF. Complete variable domain (other parts from reference TRBV5-1 and TRBJ1-3): KAGVTQTPRYLIKTRGQQVTLSCSPISGHRSVSWYQQTPGQGLQFLFEYFSETQRNKGNFPGRFSGRQFSNSRSEMNVSTLELGDSALYLCASSLVGWGGGNTIYFGEGSWLTVV.

The chain uses TRBV10-1 and TRBJ2-1, with D possibly matching TRBD2 (5 bases). Germline assignment: CDR1 WNHNN and CDR2 SYGVQD (reference sequence). The length of the CDR3 is 13 residues. Trimming pared 0 bases from V and 8 bases from J, leaving 8 bases between. CDR3 protein: CASSESGVDEQFF. Written as DNA, the CDR3 is TGCGCCAGCAGTGAGTCCGGGGTCGATGAGCAGTTCTTC.

J is TRBJ2-3 and V is TRBV4-2, with 8 bases identical to TRBD2. Losses at the gene ends were 4 bases for V and 3 bases for J; bases not matched to a gene: 3. Germline CDR1 reads LGHNA; CDR2 reads YNFKEQ. CDR3 size: 14 residues. CDR3 bases: TGTGCCAGCAGCCCCGGGAGGGGGACAGATACGCAGTATTTT. Translation: CASSPGRGTDTQYF.

This clone has only a few counts. The J gene is TRBJ2-1, the V gene TRBV9; 11 bases match TRBD2. Trimming at V came to 2 bases and at J to 7 bases, leaving 5 bases not matched to a gene. The CDR3 is made up of 15 amino acids. Germline loops: CDR1 SGDLS, CDR2 YYNGEE. CDR3 amino acids: CASSVSGGAGNEQFF. The CDR3 DNA is TGTGCCAGCAGCGTTAGCGGGGGGGCGGGGAATGAGCAGTTCTTC. Together with reference TRBV9 and TRBJ2-1, the CDR3 gives the full variable domain: DSGVTQTPKHLITATGQRVTLRCSPRSGDLSVYWYQQSLDQGLQFLIQYYNGEERAKGNILERFSAQQFPDLHSELNLSSLELGDSALYFCASSVSGGAGNEQFFGPGTRLTVL.

The V gene is TRBV4-3, the J gene TRBJ1-1, with D hard to call. CDR1 is LGHNA, CDR2 YSLEER, per germline. The germline V and J ends were trimmed by 0 bases and 4 bases, with 21 bases remaining between them. The CDR3 contains 18 residues. CDR3 loop: CASSQDVFTSGGGTEAFF. CDR3 sequence (DNA): TGCGCCAGCAGCCAAGATGTCTTCACCAGTGGAGGAGGCACTGAAGCTTTCTTT.

The table lists this clone with a few counts. The chain recombines TRBV30 with TRBJ1-2; maybe TRBD1 (6 bases). Germline V CDR1 and CDR2: GTSNPN, SVGIG (reference sequence). Trimming took 5 bases from V and 2 from J, leaving 6 bases between them. This CDR3 has 11 residues. In DNA, the CDR3 is TGTGCCTGGGACAGGAACTATGGCTACACCTTC. This sequence encodes CAWDRNYGYTF.

This sequence joins TRBV28 and TRBJ1-1; 7 bases line up with TRBD1. Germline assignment: CDR1 MDHEN and CDR2 SYDVKM. Germline trimming cut 5 bases from V and 0 bases from J; bases unmatched to any gene: 9. The CDR3 extends over 16 amino acids. CDR3 DNA: TGTGCCAGCAGTCTGGTCCCAACAGGGGTGAACACTGAAGCTTTCTTT. Translated, it gives CASSLVPTGVNTEAFF.

The chain is built from TRBV5-1 and TRBJ1-1; 8 nucleotides agree with TRBD1. Trimming cost V 1 base and J 0 bases; bases outside gene matches: 2. This CDR3 has 15 residues. Germline values: CDR1 SGHRS, CDR2 YFSETQ. The CDR3 loop is CASSLQGQVNTEAFF. For the CDR3, the DNA is TGCGCCAGCAGCTTGCAGGGACAGGTGAACACTGAAGCTTTCTTT.

This chain links TRBV28 with TRBJ1-1; 7 nucleotides line up with TRBD1. With V trimmed by 4 bases and J by 3 bases, 5 bases remained unmatched. There are 14 residues in the CDR3. From germline, CDR1 is MDHEN and CDR2 SYDVKM. The CDR3 loop is CASSSTGAYTEAFF. DNA of the CDR3: TGTGCCAGCAGTTCCACAGGGGCGTACACTGAAGCTTTCTTT.

The chain couples TRBV21-1 to TRBJ1-1; no check of the table's D call, TRBD1, against the DNA was made. TRBV21-1 is flagged as a pseudogene. The CDR3 consists of 14 residues. CDR3 nucleotides: TGTGCCAGCTCTAATGGACACTTGGTTACTGAAGCTTTCTTT. Its protein is CASSNGHLVTEAFF.

The rearrangement joins TRBV30 to TRBJ2-5, with a weak D call TRBD1 (5 bases). The CDR3 contains 12 residues. Germline assignment: CDR1 GTSNPN and CDR2 SVGIG (reference sequence). Trimming removed 2 bases at V and 5 bases at J, with 9 bases between. CDR3 region: CAWSQGEETQYF. The DNA of the CDR3 is TGTGCCTGGAGTCAGGGTGAGGAGACCCAGTACTTC.

The chain recombines TRBV7-8 with TRBJ1-6; D is ambiguous. Trimming left V 0 bases short and J 10 bases short, with 13 bases between. The CDR3 length is 15 residues. Germline V gene data show CDR1 as SGHVS and CDR2 as FQNEAQ. The CDR3 DNA follows: TGTGCCAGCAGCTTAGCGCTGGGGAGGAAATCACCCCTCCACTTT. Translating it yields CASSLALGRKSPLHF.

The chain employs TRBV6-1 and TRBJ2-2; D is perhaps TRBD1 (6 bases). V was trimmed by 2 bases and J by 4 bases, leaving 14 bases between them. Germline V CDR1 and CDR2: MNHNS, SASEGT. The CDR3 covers 16 residues. CDR3 protein: CASSENTWGLTGELFF. CDR3 bases: TGTGCCAGCAGTGAAAATACATGGGGGCTCACCGGGGAGCTGTTTTTT.

This clone has only a few counts. The CDR3: CASSLVGTAGNTIYF. For the CDR3, the DNA is TGCGCCAGCAGCTTGGTTGGGACAGCTGGAAACACCATATATTTT. This rearrangement joins TRBV5-1 to TRBJ1-3, with 7 nucleotides matching TRBD1. CDR1 and CDR2 (germline): SGHRS, YFSETQ. V was pared by 0 bases and J by 2 bases, with 2 bases of the junction left unmatched. The CDR3 runs to 15 residues.

J is TRBJ2-5 and V is TRBV10-1; 9 bases match TRBD2. Germline-derived CDR1 and CDR2 are WNHNN and SYGVQD (reference sequence). The junction had 8 bases not matched to a gene; V was cut back by 8 bases and J by 4 bases. CDR3 length: 14 amino acids. CDR3 protein: CASSPSGEGETQYF. The CDR3 DNA is TGCGCCAGCTCCCCTAGCGGGGAGGGAGAGACCCAGTACTTC.

The chain uses TRBV7-9 and TRBJ1-1, with D tentatively TRBD1 (5 bases). This CDR3 spans 16 amino acids. Germline V lookup: CDR1 SEHNR, CDR2 FQNEAQ (reference sequence). Trimming shortened V by 0 bases and J by 3 bases, and 14 bases separated the two germline ends. CDR3 protein: CASSLARRGGDTEAFF. In DNA, the CDR3 is TGTGCCAGCAGCTTAGCGAGGAGGGGTGGTGACACTGAAGCTTTCTTT.

The chain couples TRBV7-2 to TRBJ1-4; TRBD1 aligns across 7 bases. The V gene's germline CDR1 is SGHTA and CDR2 FQGNSA. The V gene end was trimmed by 5 bases and the J gene end by 6 bases; junction bases not matched to a gene: 9. There are 15 residues in the CDR3. CDR3 loop: CASSAHRGLDEKLFF. The DNA of the CDR3 is TGTGCCAGCAGCGCGCATAGGGGGCTGGATGAAAAACTGTTTTTT. Complete variable domain (other parts from reference TRBV7-2 and TRBJ1-4): GAGVSQSPSNKVTEKGKDVELRCDPISGHTALYWYRQSLGQGLEFLIYFQGNSAPDKSGLPSDRFSAERTGGSVSTLTIQRTQQEDSAVYLCASSAHRGLDEKLFFGSGTQLSVL.

There are a few counts of this clone. Other DNA sequences in this sample translate to the same CDR3. V usage is TRBV19 and J usage is TRBJ1-2, with 7 bases lining up with TRBD1. The V and J ends lost 5 bases and 2 bases, in that order; junction bases with no gene match: 2. The germline V gene encodes CDR1 LNHDA and CDR2 SQIVND (reference sequence). The CDR3 covers 13 residues. CDR3 in DNA: TGTGCCAGTAGTCCACAGGGGAACTATGGCTACACCTTC. It yields the protein CASSPQGNYGYTF.